This passage covers 27 T cell receptor beta chains from one sample sequenced in a study of T-cell memory formation after mild COVID-19 (dated by TCRdb to the early 2020s). Receptor libraries were prepared by 5' RACE. The sequencer was an Illumina NovaSeq 6000. The public sequencing data were trimmed at Q25 with fastp and processed into clonotypes with MiXCR by TCRdb, which kept only in-frame beta chains. Each CDR3 protein appears once, grouped with its most common genes and DNA. In this sample the table shows more than 350,000 distinct CDR3 sequences, 15% to 20% of which occur a single time. In total, the top ten clones hold around a fifth of the sample. Specimen: PBMCs or a T cell subset sorted from them (not recorded which). The origin of the receptors is a man aged 18 to 35 who had mild COVID-19 (a few samples of this study predate the infection). The sample titles of this study are shuffled in the database, so cell type and time point are left out; the donor was told from shared clones.

This clonotype was detected many times. V gene TRBV4-1 combines with J gene TRBJ2-1; D is unresolved. The CDR3 spans 17 residues. Germline V gene sequence: CDR1 MGHRA, CDR2 YSYEKL. V was shortened by 1 base and J by 10 bases, with 23 bases between the two germline ends. The CDR3 loop reads CASSQVLIRTLLKEQFF. As DNA, the CDR3 is TGCGCCAGCAGCCAAGTTTTGATACGGACCCTCCTCAAGGAGCAGTTCTTC.

This clonotype was observed a handful of times. The chain joins TRBV7-2 to TRBJ2-3; no clear D gene. Trimming took off 0 bases at V and 1 base at J, with 8 bases between the two ends. The CDR3 sequence is 15 residues long. Germline V CDR1 and CDR2: SGHTA, FQGNSA. CDR3 in DNA: TGTGCCAGCAGCTTAGCGCGTTCTCGCACAGATACGCAGTATTTT. This translates into CASSLARSRTDTQYF.

This clonotype came up a few times. The gene calls are TRBV5-1 and TRBJ2-2; TRBD1 matches 8 bases. The length of the CDR3 is 15 residues. J gave up 7 bases and V 0 bases, and 5 bases lay outside the gene matches. Germline-derived CDR1 and CDR2 are SGHRS and YFSETQ. Here the CDR3 reads CASSLARGRDGELFF. The CDR3 region has the DNA TGCGCCAGCAGCTTGGCCAGGGGGCGCGACGGGGAGCTGTTTTTT. Full variable domain (rest looked up from reference TRBV5-1 and TRBJ2-2): KAGVTQTPRYLIKTRGQQVTLSCSPISGHRSVSWYQQTPGQGLQFLFEYFSETQRNKGNFPGRFSGRQFSNSRSEMNVSTLELGDSALYLCASSLARGRDGELFFGEGSRLTVL.

V and J are TRBV20-1 and TRBJ1-1; D unresolved. The CDR3 length is 16 residues. The germline V gene has CDR1 DFQATT and CDR2 SNEGSKA (reference sequence). Trimming took off 1 base at V and 0 bases at J, with 15 bases between the two ends. DNA of the CDR3: TGCAGTGCTAGAGCCCCGGACGGAGTCTTGAACACTGAAGCTTTCTTT. Its translation: CSARAPDGVLNTEAFF.

This clonotype was seen only a few times. The gene calls are TRBV7-3 and TRBJ2-1, with D uncertain. Trimming left V 4 bases short and J 2 bases short, with 6 bases between. The germline V gene has CDR1 SGHTA and CDR2 FQGTGA. The CDR3 is 13 residues long. The CDR3: CASSSPPYNEQFF. CDR3 DNA: TGTGCCAGCAGCTCCCCCCCCTACAATGAGCAGTTCTTC.

This clonotype was observed at least ten times. The chain carries TRBV20-1 and TRBJ1-1; 9 positions match TRBD1. This CDR3 contains 15 residues. With V trimmed by 0 bases and J by 4 bases, 6 bases remained unmatched. The germline gives CDR1 DFQATT, CDR2 SNEGSKA (reference sequence). CDR3 loop: CSARDAGTGTTEAFF. Here the CDR3 DNA reads TGCAGTGCTAGAGATGCAGGGACAGGGACCACTGAAGCTTTCTTT.

This clonotype was seen many times. The J gene is TRBJ2-2, the V gene TRBV3-1; no definite D call. In germline, CDR1 is LGHDT, CDR2 YNNKEL (reference sequence). CDR3 length: 14 residues. Trimming cost V 1 base and J 1 base, with 4 bases left between them. CDR3 sequence (DNA): TGTGCCAGCAGCCAAGGGGAGAACACCGGGGAGCTGTTTTTT. Its protein product is CASSQGENTGELFF. Variable domain in full (rest from reference TRBV3-1 and TRBJ2-2): DTAVSQTPKYLVTQMGNDKSIKCEQNLGHDTMYWYKQDSKKFLKIMFSYNNKELIINETVPNRFSPKSPDKAHLNLHINSLELGDSAVYFCASSQGENTGELFFGEGSRLTVL.

The chain employs TRBV4-1 and TRBJ1-1; 7 bases fit TRBD1. J was trimmed by 9 bases and V by 0 bases; bases with no gene match: 7. Germline CDR1 reads MGHRA; CDR2 reads YSYEKL. The CDR3 runs to 14 residues. Written as DNA, the CDR3 is TGCGCCAGCAGCCAAGATGAGGGGGCGATTAAAGCTTTCTTT. Its translation: CASSQDEGAIKAFF.

This clonotype was counted at least ten times. V usage is TRBV4-2 and J usage is TRBJ2-1, with 11 positions matching TRBD2. Trimming took 1 base from V and 6 from J; bases not matched to a gene: 5. There are 16 residues in the CDR3. Per the germline V gene, CDR1 is LGHNA and CDR2 is YNFKEQ. The CDR3 loop reads CASSQGGLAELNEQFF. CDR3 nucleotide sequence: TGTGCCAGCAGCCAAGGGGGACTAGCGGAGCTCAATGAGCAGTTCTTC.

This clonotype has at least ten counts. V is TRBV20-1 and J is TRBJ2-7, with unresolved D. Germline CDR1 is DFQATT and CDR2 is SNEGSKA (reference sequence). This CDR3 contains 14 residues. The DNA of the CDR3 is TGCAGCGCTACCCCGAACGCACTCAACTACGAGCAGTACGTC. This encodes CSATPNALNYEQYV.

This clonotype was counted a single time. This chain joins TRBV5-5 and TRBJ1-2; 10 bases line up with TRBD1. Germline CDR1 is SGHKS and CDR2 is YYEKEE (reference sequence). The junction had 12 bases not matched to a gene; V was cut back by 3 bases and J by 4 bases. The CDR3 length is 17 residues. The CDR3 loop reads CASSWGTGVRWSYGYTF. The CDR3 coding sequence is TGTGCCAGCAGCTGGGGGACAGGGGTTCGTTGGAGCTATGGCTACACCTTC.

V is TRBV28 and J is TRBJ2-5; D is ambiguous. Per germline, CDR1 MDHEN and CDR2 SYDVKM. Deletions cut 1 base from V and 0 bases from J, with 18 bases between. The CDR3 runs to 18 residues. CDR3 amino acids: CASSLLRIGRRNQETQYF. The CDR3 nucleotides read TGTGCCAGCAGTTTATTAAGGATTGGTAGACGGAACCAAGAGACCCAGTACTTC.

This clonotype came up many times. V usage is TRBV20-1 and J usage is TRBJ1-1; D is possibly TRBD1 (6 bases). The V end lost 0 bases, the J end lost 2 bases, and 13 bases lay between the germline ends. Germline loops: CDR1 DFQATT, CDR2 SNEGSKA (reference sequence). CDR3 size: 15 residues. The chain's CDR3 is CSARDITGINTEAFF. CDR3 nucleotide sequence: TGCAGTGCTAGAGACATCACAGGGATAAACACTGAAGCTTTCTTT.

This chain connects TRBV7-2 to TRBJ2-1; D tentatively reads TRBD1 or TRBD2 (6 bases each). V lost 2 bases and J 6 bases, leaving 14 bases between the germline ends. Germline lookup yields CDR1 SGHTA and CDR2 FQGNSA. The CDR3 is 15 residues long. The chain's CDR3 is CASSLLGGGGNEQFF. In nucleotides, the CDR3 is TGTGCCAGCAGCTTATTGGGGGGCGGAGGCAATGAGCAGTTCTTC.

Ten or more counts support this clonotype. V and J are TRBV6-1 and TRBJ1-6, with TRBD1 matching 7 bases. Germline loops: CDR1 MNHNS, CDR2 SASEGT. Trimming cost V 5 bases and J 13 bases; bases outside gene matches: 8. The CDR3 runs 13 residues. The CDR3 protein is CASSSTQGVPLHF. CDR3 nucleotide sequence: TGTGCCAGCAGTTCTACTCAGGGGGTCCCCCTCCACTTT.

This clonotype was counted only a few times. The CDR3 here is CASSRRGPGEQYF. The CDR3 DNA sequence: TGTGCCAGCAGTCGGAGGGGGCCGGGCGAGCAGTACTTC. This sequence joins TRBV27 and TRBJ2-7, with D tentatively TRBD1 (7 bases). The V end lost 5 bases, the J end lost 6 bases, and 14 bases lay between the germline ends. Germline-derived CDR1 and CDR2 are MNHEY and SMNVEV (reference sequence). This CDR3 is 13 amino acids long.

This chain uses TRBV6-2 or TRBV6-3 with TRBJ1-5; the D gene is possibly TRBD1 (5 bases). The CDR3 consists of 15 residues. V lost 2 bases, J lost 7 bases, and 15 bases lay in between. The germline V gene has CDR1 MNHEY and CDR2 SVGEGT. This CDR3 is CASSYGQQFAQPQHF. The DNA of the CDR3 is TGTGCCAGCAGTTACGGACAACAGTTCGCACAGCCCCAGCATTTT.

This rearrangement joins TRBV6-1 to TRBJ2-7; 7 bases match TRBD1. This CDR3 comprises 14 residues. The V and J ends lost 4 bases and 3 bases, in that order; junction bases with no gene match: 6. CDR1 is MNHNS and CDR2 is SASEGT in the germline V gene. CDR3 in DNA: TGTGCCAGCAGTGCGACAGGGCTGGGCTACGAGCAGTACTTC. Translating gives CASSATGLGYEQYF.

This chain links TRBV30 with TRBJ1-5; the D is unclear. The CDR3 is 15 amino acids. V gave up 0 bases and J gave up 0 bases, with 9 bases separating them. The germline V gene has CDR1 GTSNPN and CDR2 SVGIG (reference sequence). CDR3 loop: CAWSVGASSNQPQHF. The CDR3, as DNA: TGTGCCTGGAGTGTAGGCGCGTCTAGCAATCAGCCCCAGCATTTT.

Ten or more counts support this clonotype. The chain has TRBV20-1 and TRBJ1-5; 9 nucleotides match TRBD1. Germline V gene sequence: CDR1 DFQATT, CDR2 SNEGSKA (reference sequence). This CDR3 has 13 residues. Trimming at V came to 5 bases and at J to 6 bases, leaving 5 bases not matched to a gene. CDR3 coding DNA: TGCAGTGCTGCACAGGGGGCTGGTCAGCCCCAGCATTTT. This translates into CSAAQGAGQPQHF.

This chain links TRBV18 with TRBJ2-2; D is possibly TRBD1 (6 bases). CDR3 length: 12 residues. Germline-derived CDR1 and CDR2 are KGHSH and LQKENI. Trimming took 8 bases from V and 7 from J, leaving 11 bases between them. CDR3: CASHTGIGELFF. CDR3 nucleotide sequence: TGTGCCAGCCACACAGGGATCGGGGAGCTGTTTTTT.

This clonotype was seen once. The rearrangement joins TRBV3-1 to TRBJ2-1; 11 bases fit TRBD2. Trimming cost V 3 bases and J 4 bases; bases outside gene matches: 5. This CDR3 has 16 amino acids. Germline values: CDR1 LGHDT, CDR2 YNNKEL (reference sequence). The CDR3 sequence: CASSHDSGGGYNEQFF. The CDR3 nucleotides are TGTGCCAGCAGCCATGATAGCGGGGGGGGATACAATGAGCAGTTCTTC.

The DNA of the CDR3 is TGCGCCAGCAGCCAGACGGACCGGGATCGCAACCCGCCTGAGCAGTTCTTC. This encodes CASSQTDRDRNPPEQFF. V gene TRBV4-3 combines with J gene TRBJ2-1, with D perhaps TRBD2 (5 bases). Looked up from germline, CDR1 is LGHNA and CDR2 is YSLEER. Trimming shortened V by 3 bases and J by 9 bases, and 24 bases separated the two germline ends. The CDR3 extends over 17 amino acids.

This sequence joins TRBV20-1 and TRBJ2-2; perhaps TRBD2 as D (5 bases). Looked up from germline, CDR1 is DFQATT and CDR2 is SNEGSKA (reference sequence). The CDR3 has 13 amino acids. V lost 6 bases, J lost 2 bases, and 10 bases lay in between. The chain's CDR3 is CSAVRGNTGELFF. CDR3 bases: TGCAGTGCGGTACGGGGAAACACCGGGGAGCTGTTTTTT.

The chain is built from TRBV6-6 and TRBJ1-4; D perhaps matches TRBD1 (5 bases). The V and J ends lost 0 bases and 7 bases respectively, with 15 bases between them. Germline V gene sequence: CDR1 MNHNY, CDR2 SVGAGI (reference sequence). The CDR3 has 16 amino acids. Here the CDR3 reads CASSYSRGVGGEKLFF. The CDR3 bases are TGTGCCAGCAGTTACTCGAGAGGGGTCGGGGGTGAAAAACTGTTTTTT.

This rearrangement joins TRBV6-5 to TRBJ1-1; D is ambiguous. V dropped 2 bases and J dropped 0 bases, with 7 bases sitting between them. Germline lookup yields CDR1 MNHEY and CDR2 SVGAGI. This CDR3 comprises 14 residues. CDR3 DNA: TGTGCCAGCAGTTACGGGCGTGTGAACACTGAAGCTTTCTTT. It specifies CASSYGRVNTEAFF.

This clonotype has more than one count but fewer than ten. The chain is built from TRBV20-1 and TRBJ2-3; 9 bases fit TRBD2. From germline, CDR1 is DFQATT and CDR2 SNEGSKA (reference sequence). The CDR3 contains 15 residues. With V trimmed by 1 base and J by 8 bases, 10 bases remained unmatched. The CDR3 nucleotides read TGCAGTGCTAGAGGTCGGAGCGGGGGGACTCCTACGCAGTATTTT. Its protein is CSARGRSGGTPTQYF.